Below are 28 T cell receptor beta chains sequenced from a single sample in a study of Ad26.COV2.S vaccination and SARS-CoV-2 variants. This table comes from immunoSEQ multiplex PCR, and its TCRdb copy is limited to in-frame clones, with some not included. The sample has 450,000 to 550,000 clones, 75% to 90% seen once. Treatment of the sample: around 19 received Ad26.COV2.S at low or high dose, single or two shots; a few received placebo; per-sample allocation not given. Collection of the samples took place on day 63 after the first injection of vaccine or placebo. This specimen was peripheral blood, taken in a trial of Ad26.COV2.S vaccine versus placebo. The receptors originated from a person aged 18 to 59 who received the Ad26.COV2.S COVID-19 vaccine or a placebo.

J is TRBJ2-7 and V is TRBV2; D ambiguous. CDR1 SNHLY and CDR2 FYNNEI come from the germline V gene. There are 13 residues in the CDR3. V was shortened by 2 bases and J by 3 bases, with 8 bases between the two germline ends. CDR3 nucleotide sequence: TGTGCCAGCAGTGAACTCCTATACTACGAGCAGTACTTC. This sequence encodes CASSELLYYEQYF. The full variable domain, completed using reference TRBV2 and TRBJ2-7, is EPEVTQTPSHQVTQMGQEVILRCVPISNHLYFYWYRQILGQKVEFLVSFYNNEISEKSEIFDDQFSVERPDGSNFTLKIRSTKLEDSAMYFCASSELLYYEQYFGPGTRLTVT.

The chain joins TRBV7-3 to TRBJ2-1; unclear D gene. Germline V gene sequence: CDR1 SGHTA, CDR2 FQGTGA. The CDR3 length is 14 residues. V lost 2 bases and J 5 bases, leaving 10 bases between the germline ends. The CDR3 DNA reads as TGTGCCAGCAGCTTATCCGCTCCGAACAATGAGCAGTTCTTC. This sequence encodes CASSLSAPNNEQFF.

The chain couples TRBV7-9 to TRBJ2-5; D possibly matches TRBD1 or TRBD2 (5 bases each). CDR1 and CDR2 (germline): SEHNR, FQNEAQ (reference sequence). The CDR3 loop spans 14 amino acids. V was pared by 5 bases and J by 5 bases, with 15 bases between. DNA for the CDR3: TGTGCCAGCAGCAATAGTGGGGGTACGGAGACCCAGTACTTC. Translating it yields CASSNSGGTETQYF.

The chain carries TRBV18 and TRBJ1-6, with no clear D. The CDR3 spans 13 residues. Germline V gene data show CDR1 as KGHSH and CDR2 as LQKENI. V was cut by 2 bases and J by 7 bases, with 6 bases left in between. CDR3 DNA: TGTGCCAGCTCACCAAACCGGAATTCACCCCTCCACTTT. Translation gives CASSPNRNSPLHF.

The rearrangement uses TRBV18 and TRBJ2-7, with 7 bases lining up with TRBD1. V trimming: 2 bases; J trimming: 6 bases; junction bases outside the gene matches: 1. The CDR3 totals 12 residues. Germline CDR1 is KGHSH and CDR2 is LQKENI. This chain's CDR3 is CASSPTGAEQYF. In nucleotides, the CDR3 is TGTGCCAGCTCACCAACAGGGGCCGAGCAGTACTTC.

The CDR3 region is CASSPYTRDRVGYGYTF. CDR3 in DNA: TGTGCCAGCAGTCCCTACACCCGGGACAGGGTTGGGTATGGCTACACCTTC. The chain is built from TRBV27 and TRBJ1-2; 9 nucleotides align to TRBD1. The CDR3 is 17 amino acids. The trim removed 5 bases at V and 5 bases at J, leaving 15 bases unmatched. Germline CDR1 is MNHEY and CDR2 is SMNVEV (reference sequence).

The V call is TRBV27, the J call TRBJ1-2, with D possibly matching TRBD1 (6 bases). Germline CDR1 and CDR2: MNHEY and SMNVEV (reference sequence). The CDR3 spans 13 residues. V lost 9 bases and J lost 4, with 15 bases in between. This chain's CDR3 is CARNDHRVYGYTF. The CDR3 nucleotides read TGTGCCAGAAACGACCACAGGGTCTATGGCTACACCTTC.

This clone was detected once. The CDR3 loop is CSVRDRSSYNEQFF. The DNA of the CDR3 is TGCAGCGTTCGGGATAGGAGCTCCTACAATGAGCAGTTCTTC. This rearrangement joins TRBV29-1 to TRBJ2-1, with a tentative D call TRBD2 (5 bases). The CDR3 is made up of 14 amino acids. The germline V gene encodes CDR1 SQVTM and CDR2 ANQGSEA. Trimming removed 5 bases from V and 0 bases from J, with 11 bases in between.

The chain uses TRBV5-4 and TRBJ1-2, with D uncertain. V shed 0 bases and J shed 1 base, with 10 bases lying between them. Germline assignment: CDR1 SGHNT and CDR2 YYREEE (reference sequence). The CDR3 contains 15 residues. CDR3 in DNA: TGTGCCAGCAGCTTGGCGGATCGGGTTAACTATGGCTACACCTTC. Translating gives CASSLADRVNYGYTF.

CDR3 coding DNA: TGCGCCAGCAGCCATCTTAGCGGGACCAACAATGAGCAGTTCTTC. The encoded protein is CASSHLSGTNNEQFF. The chain links TRBV4-3 to TRBJ2-1; 8 bases fit TRBD2. CDR3 length: 15 amino acids. Unmatched junction bases numbered 6, after V lost 3 bases and J lost 5 bases. Germline CDR1 LGHNA, CDR2 YSLEER.

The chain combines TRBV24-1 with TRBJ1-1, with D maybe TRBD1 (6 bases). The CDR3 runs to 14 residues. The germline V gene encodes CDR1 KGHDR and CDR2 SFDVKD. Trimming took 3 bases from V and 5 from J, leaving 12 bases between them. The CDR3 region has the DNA TGTGCCACCAGTGATGCAGGGGCGGGGACTGAAGCTTTCTTT. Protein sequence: CATSDAGAGTEAFF.

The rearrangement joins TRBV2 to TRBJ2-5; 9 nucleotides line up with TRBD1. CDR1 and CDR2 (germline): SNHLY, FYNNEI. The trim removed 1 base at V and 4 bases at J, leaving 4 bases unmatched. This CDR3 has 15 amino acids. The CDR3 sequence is CASSEDRGRRETQYF. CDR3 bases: TGTGCCAGCAGTGAAGACAGGGGGCGAAGAGAGACCCAGTACTTC.

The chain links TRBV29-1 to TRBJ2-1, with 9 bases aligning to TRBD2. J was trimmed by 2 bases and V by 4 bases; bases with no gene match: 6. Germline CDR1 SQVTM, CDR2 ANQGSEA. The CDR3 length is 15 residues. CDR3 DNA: TGCAGCGTTGGGACCCCTAGCGGGGCCTACAATGAGCAGTTCTTC. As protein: CSVGTPSGAYNEQFF.

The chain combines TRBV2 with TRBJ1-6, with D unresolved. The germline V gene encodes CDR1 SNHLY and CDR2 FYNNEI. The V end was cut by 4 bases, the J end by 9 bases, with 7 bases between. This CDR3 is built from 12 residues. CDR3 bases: TGTGCCAGCAGTGCCGGCAGTTCACCCCTCCACTTT. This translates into CASSAGSSPLHF.

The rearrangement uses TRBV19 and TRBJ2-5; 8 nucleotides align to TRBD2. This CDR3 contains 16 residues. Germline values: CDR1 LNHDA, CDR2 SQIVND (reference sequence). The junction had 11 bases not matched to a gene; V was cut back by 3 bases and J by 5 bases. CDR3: CASSMTFLGGGETQYF. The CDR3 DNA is TGTGCCAGTAGTATGACCTTTTTAGGCGGGGGGGAGACCCAGTACTTC.

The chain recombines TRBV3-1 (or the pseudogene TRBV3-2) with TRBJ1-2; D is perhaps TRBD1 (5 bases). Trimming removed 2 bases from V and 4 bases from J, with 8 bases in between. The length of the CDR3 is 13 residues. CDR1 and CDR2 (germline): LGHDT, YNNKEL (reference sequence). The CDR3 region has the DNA TGTGCCAGCAGCCAACCGACAGCCTATGGCTACACCTTC. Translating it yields CASSQPTAYGYTF.

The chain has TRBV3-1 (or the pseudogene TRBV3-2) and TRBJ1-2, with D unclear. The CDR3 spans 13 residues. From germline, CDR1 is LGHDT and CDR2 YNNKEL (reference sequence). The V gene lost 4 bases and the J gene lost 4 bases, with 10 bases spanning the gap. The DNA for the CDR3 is TGTGCCAGCAGCCGCCCGGCCGGCTATGGCTACACCTTC. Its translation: CASSRPAGYGYTF.

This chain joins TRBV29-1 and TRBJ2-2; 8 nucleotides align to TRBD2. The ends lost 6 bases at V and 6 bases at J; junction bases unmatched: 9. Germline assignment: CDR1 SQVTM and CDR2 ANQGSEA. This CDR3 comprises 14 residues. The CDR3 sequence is CSVDLRGGAGELFF. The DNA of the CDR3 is TGCAGCGTGGACCTCCGGGGGGGTGCCGGGGAGCTGTTTTTT.

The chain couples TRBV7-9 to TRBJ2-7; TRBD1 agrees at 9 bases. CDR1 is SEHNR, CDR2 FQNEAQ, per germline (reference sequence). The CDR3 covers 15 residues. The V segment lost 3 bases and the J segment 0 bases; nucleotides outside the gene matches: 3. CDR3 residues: CASSLGQGGSYEQYF. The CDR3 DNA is TGTGCCAGCAGCTTGGGACAGGGAGGCTCCTACGAGCAGTACTTC.

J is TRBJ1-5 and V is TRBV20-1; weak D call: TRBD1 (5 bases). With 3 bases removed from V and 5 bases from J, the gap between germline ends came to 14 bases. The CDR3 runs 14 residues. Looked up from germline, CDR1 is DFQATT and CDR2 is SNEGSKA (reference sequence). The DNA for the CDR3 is TGCAGTGCTAGTAGGGGTAGGGGAGATCAGCCCCAGCATTTT. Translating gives CSASRGRGDQPQHF.

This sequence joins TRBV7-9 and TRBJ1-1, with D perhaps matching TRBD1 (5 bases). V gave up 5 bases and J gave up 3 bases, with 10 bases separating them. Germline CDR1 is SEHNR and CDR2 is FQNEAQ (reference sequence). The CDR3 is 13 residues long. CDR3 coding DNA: TGTGCCAGCAGCCGAAGAGGGGACACTGAAGCTTTCTTT. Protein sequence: CASSRRGDTEAFF.

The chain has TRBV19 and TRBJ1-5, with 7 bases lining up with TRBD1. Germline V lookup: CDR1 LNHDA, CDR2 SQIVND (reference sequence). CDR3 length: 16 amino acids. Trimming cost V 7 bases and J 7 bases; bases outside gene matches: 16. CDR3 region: CASTPLTGRPGQPQHF. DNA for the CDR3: TGTGCCAGTACTCCCTTGACAGGGAGGCCCGGACAGCCCCAGCATTTT.

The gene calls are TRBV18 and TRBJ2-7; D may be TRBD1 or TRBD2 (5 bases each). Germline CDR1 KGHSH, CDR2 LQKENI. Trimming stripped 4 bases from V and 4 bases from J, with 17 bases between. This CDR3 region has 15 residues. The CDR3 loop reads CASSLGTGGLYEQYV. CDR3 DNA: TGTGCCAGCTCACTAGGGACCGGCGGCCTATACGAGCAGTACGTC.

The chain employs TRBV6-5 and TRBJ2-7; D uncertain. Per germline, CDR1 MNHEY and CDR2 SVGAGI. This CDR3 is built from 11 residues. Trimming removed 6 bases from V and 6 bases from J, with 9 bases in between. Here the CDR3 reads CASSSTPEQYF. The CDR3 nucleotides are TGTGCCAGCAGCTCGACTCCCGAGCAGTACTTC.

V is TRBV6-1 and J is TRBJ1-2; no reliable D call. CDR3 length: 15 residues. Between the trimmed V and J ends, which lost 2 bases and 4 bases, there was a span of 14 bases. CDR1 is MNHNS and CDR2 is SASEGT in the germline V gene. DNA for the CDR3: TGTGCCAGCAGTGAACTCGAGGCTTTAATCTATGGCTACACCTTC. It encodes CASSELEALIYGYTF.

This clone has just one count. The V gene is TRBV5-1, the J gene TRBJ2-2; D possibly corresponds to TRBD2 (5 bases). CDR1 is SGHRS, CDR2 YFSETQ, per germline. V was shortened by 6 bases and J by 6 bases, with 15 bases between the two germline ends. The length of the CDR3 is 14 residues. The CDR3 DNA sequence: TGCGCCAGCAACGGGGTGGGAGAGGCCGGGGAGCTGTTTTTT. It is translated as CASNGVGEAGELFF. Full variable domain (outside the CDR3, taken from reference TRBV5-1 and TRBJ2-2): KAGVTQTPRYLIKTRGQQVTLSCSPISGHRSVSWYQQTPGQGLQFLFEYFSETQRNKGNFPGRFSGRQFSNSRSEMNVSTLELGDSALYLCASNGVGEAGELFFGEGSRLTVL.

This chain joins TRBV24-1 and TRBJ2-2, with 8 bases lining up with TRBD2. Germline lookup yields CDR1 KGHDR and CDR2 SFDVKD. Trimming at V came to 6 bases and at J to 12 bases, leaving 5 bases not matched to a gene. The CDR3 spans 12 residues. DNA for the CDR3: TGTGCCACCAGTCCCACGGGGGGGCAGCTGTTTTTT. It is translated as CATSPTGGQLFF.

Here the CDR3 reads CASSSLRTGSGNTIYF. The CDR3 DNA reads as TGTGCCAGCAGCTCGCTTCGGACAGGCTCTGGAAACACCATATATTTT. The chain has TRBV7-8 and TRBJ1-3, with 7 bases aligning to TRBD1. The germline CDR1 and CDR2 sequences are SGHVS and FQNEAQ. Unmatched junction bases numbered 6, after V lost 4 bases and J lost 0 bases. The CDR3 runs to 16 residues.